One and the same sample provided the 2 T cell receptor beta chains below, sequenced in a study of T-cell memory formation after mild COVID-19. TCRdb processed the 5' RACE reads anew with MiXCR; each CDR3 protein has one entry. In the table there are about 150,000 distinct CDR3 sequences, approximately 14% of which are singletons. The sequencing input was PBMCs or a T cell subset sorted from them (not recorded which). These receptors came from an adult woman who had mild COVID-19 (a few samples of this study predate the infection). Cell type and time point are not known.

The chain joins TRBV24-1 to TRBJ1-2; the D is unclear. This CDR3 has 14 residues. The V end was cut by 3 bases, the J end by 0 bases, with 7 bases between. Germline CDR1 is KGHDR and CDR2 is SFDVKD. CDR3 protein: CATSDPSSNYGYTF. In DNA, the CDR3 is TGTGCCACCAGTGATCCCAGTTCTAACTATGGCTACACCTTC.

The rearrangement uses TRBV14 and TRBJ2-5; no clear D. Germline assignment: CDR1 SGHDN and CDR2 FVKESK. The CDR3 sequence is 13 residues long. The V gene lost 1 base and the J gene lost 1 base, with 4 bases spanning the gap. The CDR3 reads CASSQGGQETQYF. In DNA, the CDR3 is TGTGCCAGCAGCCAAGGGGGCCAAGAGACCCAGTACTTC.